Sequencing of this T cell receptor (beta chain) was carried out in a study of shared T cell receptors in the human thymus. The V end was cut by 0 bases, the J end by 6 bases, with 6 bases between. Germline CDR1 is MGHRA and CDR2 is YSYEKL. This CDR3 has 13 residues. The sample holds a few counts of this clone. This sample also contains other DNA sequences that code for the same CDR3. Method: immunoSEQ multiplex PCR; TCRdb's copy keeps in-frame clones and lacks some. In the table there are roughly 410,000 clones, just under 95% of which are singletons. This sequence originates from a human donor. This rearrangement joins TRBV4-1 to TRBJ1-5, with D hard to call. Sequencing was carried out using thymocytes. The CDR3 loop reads CASSQDPGQPQHF. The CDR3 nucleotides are TGCGCCAGCAGCCAAGATCCGGGTCAGCCCCAGCATTTT.